Included here is one T cell receptor beta chain sequence, with context. These data originate in a study of shared clonotypes between healthy human individuals. Profiled with immunoSEQ multiplex PCR; TCRdb holds only in-frame clones, not every one. The table includes under 2,500,000 clones, around 95% detected once. With 2 bases clipped from V and 4 bases from J, the junction kept 4 bases outside the gene matches. The length of the CDR3 is 14 residues. The germline CDR1 and CDR2 sequences are SGDLS and YYNGEE. The sequenced sample was naive CD4+ T cells sorted from blood. Subset noted: CD45RA+ positively selected. The receptor was isolated from a man aged 18 to 29 in good health. The chain recombines TRBV9 with TRBJ2-3, with 7 bases lining up with TRBD2. The CDR3 spells CASSVRLASDTQYF. CDR3 in DNA: TGTGCCAGCAGCGTTAGACTAGCATCAGATACGCAGTATTTT.